This entry lists 13 T cell receptor beta chains sequenced from one sample in a study of blood T cell repertoires in COVID-19. Profiled with immunoSEQ multiplex PCR; TCRdb holds only in-frame clones, not every one. This repertoire shows tens of thousands of clones, about 88% found once; its top ten account for under 3%. Sequenced: peripheral blood. The receptors come from a man in his fifties or sixties with acute or convalescent COVID-19.

J is TRBJ2-5 and V is TRBV6-6; the match to TRBD2 covers 8 bases. This CDR3 region has 14 residues. Germline CDR1 reads MNHNY; CDR2 reads SVGAGI (reference sequence). The ends lost 10 bases at V and 2 bases at J; junction bases unmatched: 9. CDR3 DNA sequence: TGTGCCATAAGTCCGGGGGGGAGACAAGAGACCCAGTACTTC. Its translation: CAISPGGRQETQYF.

The chain combines TRBV19 with TRBJ2-1; 14 bases map to TRBD2. Germline trimming cut 7 bases from V and 7 bases from J; bases unmatched to any gene: 9. From germline, CDR1 is LNHDA and CDR2 SQIVND (reference sequence). The CDR3 has 16 amino acids. CDR3 sequence reads: CASNPRTSGGRNEQFF. In DNA, the CDR3 is TGTGCCAGTAACCCACGGACTAGCGGGGGGCGGAATGAGCAGTTCTTC.

The chain employs TRBV27 and TRBJ1-6; 7 nucleotides agree with TRBD1. The ends lost 0 bases at V and 10 bases at J; junction bases unmatched: 6. CDR1 is MNHEY, CDR2 SMNVEV, per germline (reference sequence). This CDR3 has 15 amino acids. The CDR3 nucleotides read TGTGCCAGCAGTTTATCGATCGGGACAGCCTCACCCCTCCACTTT. Translated: CASSLSIGTASPLHF.

The gene calls are TRBV7-8 and TRBJ2-7, with D maybe TRBD1 (6 bases). V was cut by 3 bases and J by 3 bases, with 12 bases left in between. The V gene's germline CDR1 is SGHVS and CDR2 FQNEAQ. The CDR3 has 14 residues. The CDR3 sequence is CASSFSTGRYEQYF. The CDR3 DNA is TGTGCCAGCAGCTTTAGTACAGGGCGCTACGAGCAGTACTTC.

The rearrangement links TRBV6-2 or TRBV6-3 to TRBJ2-7, with 10 bases fitting TRBD2. The V and J ends lost 2 bases and 3 bases, in that order; junction bases with no gene match: 7. The CDR3 runs to 16 residues. The germline V gene has CDR1 MNHEY and CDR2 SVGEGT. The CDR3 nucleotides read TGTGCCAGCAGTTACGCGCTAGCGGGAGCCCACTACGAGCAGTACTTC. Translated: CASSYALAGAHYEQYF.

This chain connects TRBV5-1 to TRBJ2-1, with D perhaps TRBD2 (7 bases). Per germline, CDR1 SGHRS and CDR2 YFSETQ. V was trimmed by 4 bases and J by 0 bases, leaving 11 bases between them. This CDR3 region has 15 residues. CDR3: CASSRGASSYNEQFF. CDR3 nucleotides: TGCGCCAGCAGCCGGGGGGCAAGCTCCTACAATGAGCAGTTCTTC. Looking up the rest from reference TRBV5-1 and TRBJ2-1 gives the full variable domain: KAGVTQTPRYLIKTRGQQVTLSCSPISGHRSVSWYQQTPGQGLQFLFEYFSETQRNKGNFPGRFSGRQFSNSRSEMNVSTLELGDSALYLCASSRGASSYNEQFFGPGTRLTVL.

There are a few counts of this clone. CDR3 protein: CASSAYGSSTEAFF. CDR3 nucleotides: TGTGCCAGCAGTGCCTACGGGTCGAGCACTGAAGCTTTCTTT. The genes are TRBV25-1 and TRBJ1-1, with unresolved D. V was clipped by 4 bases and J by 4 bases, with 13 bases between them. Germline CDR1 MGHDK, CDR2 SYGVNS. The length of the CDR3 is 14 residues.

The rearrangement links TRBV9 to TRBJ2-6; 7 nucleotides agree with TRBD2. The CDR3 loop spans 18 amino acids. The V gene's germline CDR1 is SGDLS and CDR2 YYNGEE. The junction had 13 bases not matched to a gene; V was cut back by 3 bases and J by 4 bases. As DNA, the CDR3 is TGTGCCAGCAGCGCCCGGTCGTGGGGAGGGGTGGGGGCCAACGTCCTGACTTTC. This translates into CASSARSWGGVGANVLTF.

The J gene is TRBJ2-2, the V gene TRBV24-1; 11 positions agree with TRBD1. The CDR3 contains 14 residues. The trim removed 9 bases at V and 3 bases at J, leaving 2 bases unmatched. CDR1 and CDR2 from the germline V gene are KGHDR and SFDVKD. The CDR3 DNA reads as TGTGCCACCGGGGACAGGGGGGACACCGGGGAGCTGTTTTTT. Translation gives CATGDRGDTGELFF.

The chain links TRBV23-1 to TRBJ2-7; D possibly corresponds to TRBD2 (5 bases). TRBV23-1 is flagged as an ORF with uncertain function. The CDR3 sequence is 16 residues long. Trimming took 0 bases from V and 2 from J, leaving 14 bases between them. The chain's CDR3 is CASSQSPRDYPYEQYF. The CDR3 DNA reads TGCGCCAGCAGTCAATCGCCCCGAGACTACCCCTACGAGCAGTACTTC.

The chain employs TRBV7-9 and TRBJ2-1; D unresolved. CDR1 SEHNR and CDR2 FQNEAQ come from the germline V gene (reference sequence). V dropped 2 bases and J dropped 8 bases, with 10 bases sitting between them. The CDR3 is made up of 13 amino acids. As DNA, the CDR3 is TGTGCCAGCAGCTTACTGAGTTCCCATGAGCAGTTCTTC. Translation gives CASSLLSSHEQFF.

The V and J genes are TRBV3-1 (or the pseudogene TRBV3-2) and TRBJ2-2; D may be TRBD1 (6 bases). V lost 4 bases and J 2 bases, leaving 14 bases between the germline ends. The CDR3 has 16 residues. Per the germline V gene, CDR1 is LGHDT and CDR2 is YNNKEL (reference sequence). The CDR3 coding sequence is TGTGCCAGCAGCCGTGAGGGACACTCTAACACCGGGGAGCTGTTTTTT. It is translated as CASSREGHSNTGELFF.

This chain connects TRBV14 to TRBJ2-1; the D gene is possibly TRBD2 (5 bases). Germline V gene sequence: CDR1 SGHDN, CDR2 FVKESK. V lost 3 bases, J lost 8 bases, and 20 bases lay in between. The CDR3 is made up of 16 amino acids. The CDR3 DNA reads TGTGCCAGCAGCCACCCCTTATTAGGGAGTCTCGATGAGCAGTTCTTC. Its translation is CASSHPLLGSLDEQFF.